The table lists the clone carrying this T cell receptor beta chain with a count of one. The source of the sample is a study of blood T cell repertoires in COVID-19. The CDR3 has 15 amino acids. Germline lookup yields CDR1 SGHRS and CDR2 YFSETQ. V was cut by 2 bases and J by 1 base, with 12 bases left in between. Generated by immunoSEQ multiplex PCR, the TCRdb table keeps only in-frame clones and is missing some. The data contain under 200,000 clones, 90% to 95% of them singletons. Sequencing was carried out using peripheral blood. The chain carries TRBV5-1 and TRBJ1-1, with a tentative D call TRBD1 (5 bases). This TCR was recovered from a man aged 45-60 years with acute or convalescent COVID-19. The CDR3 reads CASSLIRGTNTEAFF. CDR3 DNA sequence: TGCGCCAGCAGCTTAATAAGGGGAACGAACACTGAAGCTTTCTTT.